This T cell receptor beta chain stems from a study of CD8 T cells in ankylosing spondylitis. Broader study findings: A motif in TCR beta, a set of under ten highly homologous variants, appeared characteristic of ankylosing spondylitis blood.

TCRdb reanalysed the 5' RACE reads using MiXCR and keeps one entry per CDR3 protein. The sample yields fewer than 500,000 distinct CDR3 sequences, roughly 26% seen once. This clonotype was found a few times. The antigen remains unidentified. After removal of 4 bases from V and 3 bases from J, the junction contained 6 bases not matched to a gene. This CDR3 is 14 amino acids long. Germline-derived CDR1 and CDR2 are SGHRS and YFSETQ. The origin of this receptor is a male donor with ankylosing spondylitis. V gene TRBV5-1 combines with J gene TRBJ1-2; 7 positions match TRBD1. Sequencing input: blood, either unsorted or a sorted T cell fraction (not recorded which). CDR3 loop: CASSPGQKDYGYTF. CDR3 bases: TGCGCCAGCAGCCCGGGACAGAAAGACTATGGCTACACCTTC.